These 21 T cell receptor beta chains were sequenced from one sample in a study of molecular identifiers for immune sequencing clone quantification. One entry per CDR3 protein, called by TCRdb with MiXCR from the PCR reads. Altogether fewer than 25,000 distinct CDR3 sequences are present, 17% being singletons, with the ten largest covering around 0.99%. Sequencing input: naive CD8+ T cells from blood, with Jurkat cell RNA spiked in. Documented subset: FACS-sorted CD8+CD4-CCR7+CD45RA+ naive T cells. These receptors came from a human donor in good health. Some libraries in this study had Jurkat cell RNA spiked in.

On this clonotype itself: A much larger clone is a single base away; this may be a read error. J is TRBJ2-3 and V is TRBV12-3 or TRBV12-4; the D gene is possibly TRBD2 (7 bases). This CDR3 spans 14 amino acids. The CDR3 DNA reads TGTGCCAGCAGTGTCGGGGGGAGGACAGATGCGCAGTATTTT. Protein product: CASSVGGRTDAQYF.

This clonotype was observed many times. The genes are TRBV4-1 and TRBJ1-1; D is undetermined. There are 15 residues in the CDR3. Germline lookup yields CDR1 MGHRA and CDR2 YSYEKL. V was clipped by 3 bases and J by 0 bases, with 11 bases between them. CDR3: CASSHQHDMNTEAFF. CDR3 DNA sequence: TGCGCCAGCAGCCACCAACATGACATGAACACTGAAGCTTTCTTT.

In regard to this clonotype: A read error is possible here, since a much larger clone lies one base away. The CDR3 does not close with the conserved phenylalanine or tryptophan, likely indicating a read error. The genes are TRBV4-3 and TRBJ1-5; D is unresolved. CDR1 and CDR2 from the germline V gene are LGHNA and YSLEER. V lost 0 bases to trimming and J lost 2 bases, with 8 bases between them. The CDR3 extends over 15 amino acids. This chain's CDR3 is CASSQDPAGNQPQHS. CDR3 coding DNA: TGCGCCAGCAGCCAAGATCCGGCGGGCAATCAGCCCCAGCATTCT.

The chain has TRBV9 and TRBJ2-7; 7 positions agree with TRBD2. CDR1 SGDLS and CDR2 YYNGEE come from the germline V gene. This CDR3 spans 15 amino acids. Unmatched junction bases numbered 6, after V lost 3 bases and J lost 0 bases. The CDR3 region is CASSAGTTASYEQYF. The CDR3 bases are TGTGCCAGCAGCGCCGGGACTACCGCCTCCTACGAGCAGTACTTC. Looking up the rest from reference TRBV9 and TRBJ2-7 gives the full variable domain: DSGVTQTPKHLITATGQRVTLRCSPRSGDLSVYWYQQSLDQGLQFLIQYYNGEERAKGNILERFSAQQFPDLHSELNLSSLELGDSALYFCASSAGTTASYEQYFGPGTRLTVT.

The chain has TRBV7-9 and TRBJ1-5; D gene uncertain. CDR1 is SEHNR, CDR2 FQNEAQ, per germline (reference sequence). V lost 5 bases and J 8 bases, leaving 10 bases between the germline ends. This CDR3 spans 12 amino acids. The CDR3 here is CASSHSPEPQHF. The CDR3 region has the DNA TGTGCCAGCAGCCATAGCCCGGAGCCCCAGCATTTT. The full variable domain, with the rest looked up from reference TRBV7-9 and TRBJ1-5, is DTGVSQNPRHKITKRGQNVTFRCDPISEHNRLYWYRQTLGQGPEFLTYFQNEAQLEKSRLLSDRFSAERPKGSFSTLEIQRTEQGDSAMYLCASSHSPEPQHFGDGTRLSIL.

Comment on this clonotype: A much larger clone is a single base away; this may be a read error. The chain uses TRBV7-9 and TRBJ2-5; 7 nucleotides line up with TRBD1. The CDR3 loop spans 16 amino acids. In germline, CDR1 is SEHNR, CDR2 FQNEAQ (reference sequence). CDR3 nucleotide sequence: TGTGCCAGCAGCTTAGAGGGACAGTCCTTTTTGCAGACCCGGTACTTC. Translating gives CASSLEGQSFLQTRYF.

This clonotype was observed many times. V gene TRBV7-6 combines with J gene TRBJ1-1; D remains unclear. Trimming removed 4 bases at V and 0 bases at J, with 6 bases between. The CDR3 spans 13 residues. CDR1 is SGHVS, CDR2 FNYEAQ, per germline. In DNA form, the CDR3 reads TGTGCCAGCAGCTCCGCGATGAACACTGAAGCTTTCTTT. Translated: CASSSAMNTEAFF.

This clonotype has ten or more counts. The chain couples TRBV18 to TRBJ2-3; 10 bases are shared with TRBD1. The V gene end was trimmed by 5 bases and the J gene end by 4 bases; junction bases not matched to a gene: 3. The CDR3 covers 14 residues. Germline loops: CDR1 KGHSH, CDR2 LQKENI. The CDR3 here is CASSLTGGPDTQYF. For the CDR3, the DNA is TGTGCCAGCTCATTGACAGGGGGCCCAGATACGCAGTATTTT.

This clonotype has ten or more counts. This chain uses TRBV30 with TRBJ1-1, with 9 bases lining up with TRBD1. The germline V gene encodes CDR1 GTSNPN and CDR2 SVGIG (reference sequence). The CDR3 covers 15 residues. V shed 0 bases, J shed 0 bases, and the junction held 2 bases outside the gene matches. In DNA, the CDR3 is TGTGCCTGGAGTGTCACAGGGGGCTTGAACACTGAAGCTTTCTTT. This translates into CAWSVTGGLNTEAFF.

The chain links TRBV25-1 to TRBJ2-3, with 9 bases matching TRBD2. Germline V CDR1 and CDR2: MGHDK, SYGVNS. V dropped 2 bases and J dropped 2; count of bases not matched to a gene: 8. The CDR3 loop spans 17 amino acids. The CDR3 sequence is CASSEIISGGPTDTQYF. The CDR3, as DNA: TGTGCCAGCAGTGAAATAATCAGCGGGGGGCCCACAGATACGCAGTATTTT.

This clonotype was detected ten times or more. The rearrangement joins TRBV24-1 to TRBJ1-1; D call uncertain. The CDR3 is 12 residues long. Germline loops: CDR1 KGHDR, CDR2 SFDVKD. Trimming took off 3 bases at V and 11 bases at J, with 12 bases between the two ends. CDR3 nucleotides: TGTGCCACCAGTGATCTTCGGGGTTCGGCTTTCTTT. The encoded protein is CATSDLRGSAFF.

In this sample, this clonotype turned up once. J is TRBJ1-1 and V is TRBV6-2 or TRBV6-3; 10 bases are shared with TRBD1. J was trimmed by 3 bases and V by 5 bases; bases with no gene match: 12. There are 17 residues in the CDR3. Per the germline V gene, CDR1 is MNHEY and CDR2 is SVGEGT. CDR3 coding DNA: TGTGCCAGCAGTGAAGTCGCTGGAGACAGGGGGCACACTGAAGCTTTCTTT. Protein sequence: CASSEVAGDRGHTEAFF.

The table lists this clonotype with many counts. The rearrangement joins TRBV6-5 to TRBJ2-2; 8 bases are shared with TRBD2. The CDR3 consists of 17 residues. The germline CDR1 and CDR2 sequences are MNHEY and SVGAGI. V dropped 7 bases and J dropped 2; count of bases not matched to a gene: 12. CDR3 DNA sequence: TGTGCCAGCAACTCTGGGGATAGCGGGGAAAACACCGGGGAGCTGTTTTTT. It encodes CASNSGDSGENTGELFF.

This clonotype was seen repeatedly, ten times or more. V is TRBV7-9 and J is TRBJ1-1, with unresolved D. V was pared by 5 bases and J by 3 bases, with 10 bases between. The length of the CDR3 is 13 residues. Germline values: CDR1 SEHNR, CDR2 FQNEAQ (reference sequence). The CDR3 DNA reads as TGTGCCAGCAGCGACACAGAGGACACTGAAGCTTTCTTT. Protein product: CASSDTEDTEAFF.

This clonotype has a count of ten or more. This CDR3 is CASSMRPRDRGRNTDTQYF. CDR3 nucleotide sequence: TGTGCCAGTAGTATGCGACCCCGGGACAGGGGGCGCAATACGGATACGCAGTATTTT. The rearrangement joins TRBV19 to TRBJ2-3; TRBD1 agrees at 12 bases. Per the germline V gene, CDR1 is LNHDA and CDR2 is SQIVND (reference sequence). This CDR3 has 19 residues. V dropped 3 bases and J dropped 6; count of bases not matched to a gene: 16.

In the case of this clonotype: With a much larger clone just one base away, this may be a read error. The chain joins TRBV11-2 to TRBJ2-6, with D uncertain. The CDR3 extends over 16 amino acids. CDR1 and CDR2 (germline): SGHAT, FQNNGV. Trimming removed 2 bases from V and 0 bases from J, with 8 bases in between. The CDR3, as DNA: TGTGCCAGCAGCTTACCGGCTAACTCTGGGGCCAACGTCCTGACTTTC. This sequence encodes CASSLPANSGANVLTF.

This clonotype showed up just a few times. This chain joins TRBV7-9 and TRBJ2-6; 10 bases line up with TRBD1. The CDR3 is 20 amino acids. With V trimmed by 4 bases and J by 0 bases, 12 bases remained unmatched. Germline assignment: CDR1 SEHNR and CDR2 FQNEAQ (reference sequence). The CDR3: CASSSRDRGNGGSGANVLTF. For the CDR3, the DNA is TGTGCCAGCAGCTCTAGGGACAGGGGAAACGGGGGCTCTGGGGCCAACGTCCTGACTTTC.

This clonotype was observed many times. The V gene is TRBV4-3, the J gene TRBJ1-3; D gene uncertain. The V end was cut by 0 bases, the J end by 0 bases, with 12 bases between. CDR1 and CDR2 from the germline V gene are LGHNA and YSLEER. The CDR3 has 17 residues. The CDR3 loop reads CASSQDPIAISGNTIYF. The DNA of the CDR3 is TGCGCCAGCAGCCAAGATCCGATAGCCATCTCTGGAAACACCATATATTTT.

This clonotype has ten or more counts. This sequence joins TRBV28 and TRBJ2-7; 7 nucleotides line up with TRBD2. The CDR3 length is 15 residues. Germline CDR1 is MDHEN and CDR2 is SYDVKM. Unmatched junction bases numbered 8, after V lost 4 bases and J lost 2 bases. CDR3 loop: CASSSPGSGPYEQYF. CDR3 in DNA: TGTGCCAGCAGTTCCCCGGGTAGCGGGCCCTACGAGCAGTACTTC. The full variable domain, with the rest looked up from reference TRBV28 and TRBJ2-7, is DVKVTQSSRYLVKRTGEKVFLECVQDMDHENMFWYRQDPGLGLRLIYFSYDVKMKEKGDIPEGYSVSREKKERFSLILESASTNQTSMYLCASSSPGSGPYEQYFGPGTRLTVT.

Concerning this clonotype: The junction departs from germline at one end; a sequencing error may be responsible. The chain has TRBV29-1 and TRBJ1-1; 8 nucleotides agree with TRBD1. Germline lookup yields CDR1 SQVTM and CDR2 ANQGSEA. This CDR3 spans 13 amino acids. The CDR3 loop reads CSAGTGEITEALF. The CDR3 DNA follows: TGCAGCGCTGGGACAGGAGAGATCACTGAAGCTCTCTTT.

This clonotype was detected ten times or more. V is TRBV11-2 and J is TRBJ1-1; no reliable D call. Looked up from germline, CDR1 is SGHAT and CDR2 is FQNNGV. This CDR3 is 12 amino acids long. V lost 5 bases and J lost 14, with 18 bases in between. The CDR3 sequence: CASSLRETGVFF. As DNA, the CDR3 is TGTGCCAGCAGCCTCCGGGAGACGGGTGTCTTCTTT.